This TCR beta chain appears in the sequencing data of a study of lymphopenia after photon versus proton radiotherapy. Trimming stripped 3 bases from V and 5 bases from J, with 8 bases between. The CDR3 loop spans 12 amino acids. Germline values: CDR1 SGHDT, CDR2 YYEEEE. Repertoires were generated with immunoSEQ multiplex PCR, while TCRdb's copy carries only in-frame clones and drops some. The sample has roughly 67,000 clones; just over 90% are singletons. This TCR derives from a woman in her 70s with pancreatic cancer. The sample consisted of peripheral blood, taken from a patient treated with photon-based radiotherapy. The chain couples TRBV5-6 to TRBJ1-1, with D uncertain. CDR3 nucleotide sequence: TGTGCCAGCAGCTCGGACGGAACTGAAGCTTTCTTT. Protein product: CASSSDGTEAFF.